This TCR beta chain is from a study of blood T cell repertoires in COVID-19. Across the study: Specimens from acute and convalescent COVID-19 originated in the United States, Italy and Spain. Sources were T cells, B-cell-depleted T cells, or PBMCs; the material itself was cDNA or gDNA.

V was trimmed by 5 bases and J by 5 bases, leaving 15 bases between them. Germline values: CDR1 MNHEY, CDR2 SMNVEV (reference sequence). The CDR3 is made up of 14 amino acids. Original data processing: Amplification from reference gene primers served as the basis for estimated nucleated cell counts. Assay: immunoSEQ multiplex PCR; the TCRdb copy retains only in-frame clones and omits some. V and J calls and clone size are copied from that table; D and trimming were computed from the DNA. The sample shows fewer than 60,000 clones, 70% to 90% of them seen only once. Seattle cases were enrolled at active infection and followed longitudinally.

Sequencing used peripheral blood. This chain uses TRBV27 with TRBJ1-1; a weak D match, TRBD1 (5 bases). The TCR sequence derives from a man in his 60s with COVID-19, enrolled during active disease. The CDR3 bases are TGTGCCAGCAGTCTCTCATCGGGGGGGACTGAAGCTTTCTTT. As protein: CASSLSSGGTEAFF.